Shown below are 8 T cell receptor beta chains from a single sample sequenced in a study of blood T cell repertoires in COVID-19. Profiling relied on immunoSEQ multiplex PCR, and the TCRdb table lists in-frame clones only, not all of them. Found here are about 480,000 clones, 80% to 90% of them singletons; the top ten hold around 0.9%. The sequenced sample was peripheral blood. Receptors originate from a man aged 18 to 35 with COVID-19, enrolled during active disease.

The genes are TRBV2 and TRBJ2-5, with TRBD2 as a possible D gene (5 bases). The CDR3 is 13 amino acids. The ends were cut back, 4 bases at V and 5 bases at J, with 11 bases in the middle. The germline V gene has CDR1 SNHLY and CDR2 FYNNEI. The CDR3 loop is CASSGLERETQYF. CDR3 coding DNA: TGTGCCAGCAGTGGTCTAGAGCGGGAGACCCAGTACTTC.

The CDR3 is CSANRGYGYTF. The CDR3 DNA sequence: TGCAGTGCTAATCGGGGGTATGGCTACACCTTC. This chain uses TRBV20-1 with TRBJ1-2, with D possibly TRBD1 on 5 matching bases. Germline V gene data show CDR1 as DFQATT and CDR2 as SNEGSKA (reference sequence). There are 11 residues in the CDR3. V was pared by 4 bases and J by 5 bases, with 8 bases between.

DNA of the CDR3: TGTGCCAGCAGCGACGGGACTATCGGGTGGTGGGAGCAGTTCTTC. Its translation: CASSDGTIGWWEQFF. V and J are TRBV7-9 and TRBJ2-1; 7 bases are shared with TRBD2. V gave up 5 bases and J gave up 10 bases; unmatched junction bases: 14. Germline V gene lookup returns CDR1 SEHNR and CDR2 FQNEAQ (reference sequence). The CDR3 consists of 15 residues.

The V gene is TRBV19, the J gene TRBJ1-1; no clear D. V lost 7 bases, J lost 3 bases, and 15 bases lay in between. Germline CDR1 LNHDA, CDR2 SQIVND (reference sequence). The CDR3 covers 14 residues. CDR3 amino acids: CASTPAGDHTEAFF. The CDR3 DNA sequence: TGTGCCAGTACGCCGGCGGGTGACCACACTGAAGCTTTCTTT.

The J gene is TRBJ2-3, the V gene TRBV29-1, with TRBD1 as a possible D gene (5 bases). The CDR3 has 17 residues. V was pared by 3 bases and J by 0 bases, with 19 bases between. Germline values: CDR1 SQVTM, CDR2 ANQGSEA. CDR3 region: CSVDCAPWGLSTDTQYF. The DNA for the CDR3 is TGCAGCGTTGATTGCGCTCCATGGGGCCTTAGCACAGATACGCAGTATTTT.

This rearrangement joins TRBV21-1 to TRBJ2-3; the table's D gene call, TRBD2, was not cross checked with the DNA. TRBV21-1 has pseudogene status. The CDR3 is 15 residues long. The CDR3, as DNA: TGTGCCAGCAGCAAAGCGAGCGGGCCCACAGATACGCAGTATTTT. Amino acids: CASSKASGPTDTQYF.

The CDR3 sequence is CASSLVPGRGVENTIYF. The DNA of the CDR3 is TGTGCCAGCAGCTTGGTTCCAGGTCGTGGTGTGGAAAACACCATATATTTT. The genes are TRBV5-4 and TRBJ1-3, with D hard to call. Trimming pared 0 bases from V and 6 bases from J, leaving 19 bases between. The CDR3 sequence is 17 residues long. From germline, CDR1 is SGHNT and CDR2 YYREEE (reference sequence).

The genes are TRBV11-2 and TRBJ2-1; TRBD2 aligns across 8 bases. The CDR3 has 16 residues. Germline V CDR1 and CDR2: SGHAT, FQNNGV. V gave up 1 base and J gave up 3 bases; unmatched junction bases: 5. The CDR3: CASSLVAGGDYNEQFF. DNA for the CDR3: TGTGCCAGCAGCTTAGTGGCGGGGGGCGACTACAATGAGCAGTTCTTC.